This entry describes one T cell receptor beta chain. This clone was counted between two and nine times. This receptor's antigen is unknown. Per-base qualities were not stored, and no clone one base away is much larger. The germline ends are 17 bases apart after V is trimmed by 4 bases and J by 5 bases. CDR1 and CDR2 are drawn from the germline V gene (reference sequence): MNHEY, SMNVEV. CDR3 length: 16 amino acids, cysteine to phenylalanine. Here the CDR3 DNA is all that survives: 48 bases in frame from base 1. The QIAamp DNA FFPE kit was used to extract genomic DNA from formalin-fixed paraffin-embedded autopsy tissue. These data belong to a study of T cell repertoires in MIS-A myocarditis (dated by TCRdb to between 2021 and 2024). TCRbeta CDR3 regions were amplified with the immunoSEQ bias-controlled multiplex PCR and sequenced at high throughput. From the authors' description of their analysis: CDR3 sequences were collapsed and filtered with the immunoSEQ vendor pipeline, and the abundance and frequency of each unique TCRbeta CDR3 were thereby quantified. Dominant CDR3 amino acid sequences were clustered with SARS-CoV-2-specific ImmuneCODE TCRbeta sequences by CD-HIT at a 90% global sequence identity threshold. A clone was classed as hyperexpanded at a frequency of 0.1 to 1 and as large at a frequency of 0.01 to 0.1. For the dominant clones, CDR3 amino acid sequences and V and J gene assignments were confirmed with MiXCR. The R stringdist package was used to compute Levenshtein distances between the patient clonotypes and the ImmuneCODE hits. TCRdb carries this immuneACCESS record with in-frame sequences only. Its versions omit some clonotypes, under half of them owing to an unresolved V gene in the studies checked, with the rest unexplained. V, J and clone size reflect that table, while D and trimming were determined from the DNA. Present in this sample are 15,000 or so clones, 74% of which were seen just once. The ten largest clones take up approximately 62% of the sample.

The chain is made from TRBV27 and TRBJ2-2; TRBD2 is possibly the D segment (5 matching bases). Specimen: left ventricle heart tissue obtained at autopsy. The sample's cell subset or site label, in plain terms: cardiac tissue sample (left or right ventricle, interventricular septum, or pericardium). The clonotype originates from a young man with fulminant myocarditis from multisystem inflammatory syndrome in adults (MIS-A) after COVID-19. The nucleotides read TGTGCCAGCAGTTCTCTACTAGGAGGCTTTACCGGGGAGCTGTTTTTT. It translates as CASSSLLGGFTGELFF.